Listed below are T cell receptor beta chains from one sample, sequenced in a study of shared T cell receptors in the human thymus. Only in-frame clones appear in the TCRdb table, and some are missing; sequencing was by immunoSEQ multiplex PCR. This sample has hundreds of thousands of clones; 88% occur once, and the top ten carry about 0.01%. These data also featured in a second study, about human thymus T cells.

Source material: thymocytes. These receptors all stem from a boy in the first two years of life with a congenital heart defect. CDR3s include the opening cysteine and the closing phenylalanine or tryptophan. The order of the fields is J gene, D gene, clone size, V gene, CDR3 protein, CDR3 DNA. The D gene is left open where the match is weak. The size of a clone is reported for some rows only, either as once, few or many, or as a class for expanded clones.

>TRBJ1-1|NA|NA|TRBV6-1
CASSEGRGTDTPNTEAFF
TGTGCCAGCAGTGAAGGCAGGGGCACCGACACCCCGAACACTGAAGCTTTCTTT
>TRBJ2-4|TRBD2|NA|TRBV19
CASTGGAKNIQYF
TGTGCCAGTACGGGGGGAGCCAAAAACATTCAGTACTTC
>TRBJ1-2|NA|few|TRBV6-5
CASSCLLGGHSYGYTF
TGTGCCAGCAGTTGCCTTTTGGGGGGGCATAGCTATGGCTACACCTTC
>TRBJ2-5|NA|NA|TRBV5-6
CASSLGCGQETQYF
TGTGCCAGCAGCTTGGGTTGCGGGCAAGAGACCCAGTACTTC
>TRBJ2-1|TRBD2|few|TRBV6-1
CASSECEVSYEKRESEEQFF
TGTGCCAGCAGTGAATGTGAAGTGTCCTATGAGAAGCGGGAGAGTGAGGAGCAGTTCTTC
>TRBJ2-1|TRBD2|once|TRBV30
CAWRTSGSFHNEQFF
TGTGCCTGGAGAACTAGCGGGAGTTTCCACAATGAGCAGTTCTTC
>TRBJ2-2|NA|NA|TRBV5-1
CASSPTLNTGELFF
TGCGCCAGCAGCCCCACTTTGAACACCGGGGAGCTGTTTTTT
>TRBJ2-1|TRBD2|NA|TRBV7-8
CASSLERAGANHYNEQFF
TGTGCCAGCAGCTTAGAAAGGGCGGGAGCCAACCACTACAATGAGCAGTTCTTC
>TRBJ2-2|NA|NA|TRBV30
CAWSSLQGNTGELFF
TGTGCCTGGAGTTCCTTACAGGGGAACACCGGGGAGCTGTTTTTT
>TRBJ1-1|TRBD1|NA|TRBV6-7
CATPKWAAGGTNTEAFF
TGTGCCACCCCTAAATGGGCGGCAGGGGGCACTAACACTGAAGCTTTCTTT